This T cell receptor beta chain came from a study of breast tumors, draining lymph nodes, adjacent tissues. General observations from the study: Most tumor T cells seemingly derive from lymph node, then expand in tumor. Data only fit, rather than demonstrated, lymph node origin of most tumor T cells. Luminal-like breast cancer showed significantly greater tumor-nontumor repertoire similarity than basal-like breast cancer did.

This clonotype has only a few counts. What it binds is not known. This CDR3 is built from 13 residues. Germline lookup yields CDR1 SGHTA and CDR2 FQGNSA. With 5 bases removed from V and 7 bases from J, the gap between germline ends came to 14 bases. Breast cancer patients provided tissue from their axillary draining lymph nodes. One entry per CDR3 protein, called by TCRdb with MiXCR from the multiplex PCR reads. The table shows 130,000 or so distinct CDR3 sequences, with about 20% occurring only once. Material for sequencing was axillary lymph node tissue. V and J are TRBV7-2 and TRBJ2-5; D remains ambiguous. The clonotype comes from a female donor with breast cancer. Some clones in this sample may be carry-over from other donors' samples. For the CDR3, the DNA is TGTGCCAGCAGCCTAAATACCCTTGGGACCCAGTACTTC. This translates into CASSLNTLGTQYF.